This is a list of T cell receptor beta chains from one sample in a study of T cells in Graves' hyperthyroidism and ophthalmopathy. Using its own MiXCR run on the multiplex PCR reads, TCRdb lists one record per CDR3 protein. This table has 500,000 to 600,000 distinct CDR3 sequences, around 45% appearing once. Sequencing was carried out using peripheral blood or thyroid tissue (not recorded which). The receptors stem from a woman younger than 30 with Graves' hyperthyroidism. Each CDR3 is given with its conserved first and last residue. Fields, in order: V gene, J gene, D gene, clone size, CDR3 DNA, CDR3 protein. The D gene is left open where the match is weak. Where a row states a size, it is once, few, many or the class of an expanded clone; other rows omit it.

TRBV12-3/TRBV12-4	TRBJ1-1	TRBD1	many	TGTGCCAGCAGGAACCGGGACAGGGTTTTTGCTTTCTTT	CASRNRDRVFAFF
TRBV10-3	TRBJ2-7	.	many	TGTGCCGTCCGGGACACCTCCAGGGTGGGGCAGTACTTC	CAVRDTSRVGQYF
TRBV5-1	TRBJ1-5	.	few	TGCGCCAGCAGCACCTCAGGGAGAAGCAATCAGCCCCAGCATTTT	CASSTSGRSNQPQHF
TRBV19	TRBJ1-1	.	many	TGTGCCAGTAGTTATTCGCGTGGGGAGGGGAACACTGAAGCTTTCTTT	CASSYSRGEGNTEAFF
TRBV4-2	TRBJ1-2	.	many	TGTGCCAGCAGCCGTGGGGAGGGCTACACCTTC	CASSRGEGYTF
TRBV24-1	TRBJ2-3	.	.	TGTGCCACCAGTGACACCACAGGGATCACAGATACGCAGTATTTT	CATSDTTGITDTQYF
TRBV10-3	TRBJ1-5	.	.	TGTGCCATCAGTTCGGGTTACAATCAGCCCCAGCATTTT	CAISSGYNQPQHF
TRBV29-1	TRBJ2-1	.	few	TGCAGCGGATGGCAGGGGATCCACAATGAGCAGTTCTTC	CSGWQGIHNEQFF
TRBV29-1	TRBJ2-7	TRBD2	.	TGCAGCGTGACGACTGGCGGCGGGAGGGCATACTTC	CSVTTGGGRAYF
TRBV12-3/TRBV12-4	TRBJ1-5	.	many	TGTGCCAGCAGTTTTTACTTAAGCAATCAGCCCCAGCATTTT	CASSFYLSNQPQHF
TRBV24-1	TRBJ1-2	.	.	TGTGCCACCAGTTCCGGCAGGAGGTCCATCTATGGCTACACCTTC	CATSSGRRSIYGYTF
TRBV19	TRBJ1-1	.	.	TGTGCCAGTACGCGACCGGGGAAACGGGAGCAGTTCTTT	CASTRPGKREQFF
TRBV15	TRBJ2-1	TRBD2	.	TGTGCCACCTCGACTAGCAATGAGCGGTTCTTC	CATSTSNERFF
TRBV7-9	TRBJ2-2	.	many	TGTGCCAGCAGCTCCCTTGGTGGGCCGTCCGGGGAGCTGTTTTTT	CASSSLGGPSGELFF
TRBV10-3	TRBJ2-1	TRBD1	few	TGTGCCATCAGTGTTCGGGACAGGGTCAATGAGCAGTTCTTC	CAISVRDRVNEQFF
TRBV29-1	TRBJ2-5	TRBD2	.	TGCAGCGTTGCGGGAGGGCCTCTTGAGACCCAGTACTTC	CSVAGGPLETQYF
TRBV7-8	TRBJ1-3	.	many	TGTGCCAGCAGCTTAGGAGGCCCACTGGGAAACACCATATATTTT	CASSLGGPLGNTIYF
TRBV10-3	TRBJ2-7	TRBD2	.	TGTGCCAGCTCACCACGACCAGCGGGAAGCACCTACGAGCAGTACTTC	CASSPRPAGSTYEQYF
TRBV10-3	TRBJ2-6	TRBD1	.	TGTGCCATCAGTGAGAACAGGGGGAACACTGAAGCTTTC	CAISENRGNTEAF
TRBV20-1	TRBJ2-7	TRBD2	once	TGCAGTGCACCTACTAGCGGGAGCTCCTACGAGCAGTACTTC	CSAPTSGSSYEQYF
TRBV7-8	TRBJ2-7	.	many	TGTGCCAGCAGCTTAGGAGTGCGGGCAGGCTCCTACGAGCAGTACTTC	CASSLGVRAGSYEQYF
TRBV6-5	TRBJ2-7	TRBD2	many	TGTGCCAGCAGTTACAGACTAGCGGGAGGATCCTCCTACGAGCAGTACTTC	CASSYRLAGGSSYEQYF
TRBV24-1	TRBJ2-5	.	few	TGTGCCACCAGTAGTTTGCGGTGGTGGTCCCAAGAGACCCAGTACTTC	CATSSLRWWSQETQYF
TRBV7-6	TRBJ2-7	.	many	TGTGCCAGCAGCTTAGCGGACCACTCCTACGAGCAGTACTTC	CASSLADHSYEQYF
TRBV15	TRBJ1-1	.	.	TGTGCCACCAGCAGAGTATTAAGTATAATAGAGAACACTGAAGCTTTCTTT	CATSRVLSIIENTEAFF
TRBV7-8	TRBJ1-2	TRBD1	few	TGTGCCAGCAGCTTAAGGACAGGGGGCCATGGCTACACCTTC	CASSLRTGGHGYTF
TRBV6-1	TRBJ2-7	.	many	TGTGCCAGCAGTGACTCCCATTCGAGCTCCTACGAGCAGTACTTC	CASSDSHSSSYEQYF
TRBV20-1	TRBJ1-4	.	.	TGCAGTGCTAGCCCCCAGGAGTCCCGTAATGAAAAACTGTTTTTT	CSASPQESRNEKLFF
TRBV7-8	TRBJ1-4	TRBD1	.	TGTGCCAGCAGCTTCTCCGGGACAGGGAATGAAAAACTGTTTTTT	CASSFSGTGNEKLFF
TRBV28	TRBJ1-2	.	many	TGTGCCAGCGGAAGGCCCGCTGGCTACACCTTC	CASGRPAGYTF
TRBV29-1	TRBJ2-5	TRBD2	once	TGCAGCACCGGACGGGAGGGGGAGACCCAGTACTTC	CSTGREGETQYF
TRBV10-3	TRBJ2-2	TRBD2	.	TGTGCCATCAGACCCGGGGTAGCGGGCGAGCTGTTTTTT	CAIRPGVAGELFF
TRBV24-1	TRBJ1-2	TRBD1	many	TGTGCCACCAGTGAAGCGGACAGGGCAACTGGCTACACCTTC	CATSEADRATGYTF
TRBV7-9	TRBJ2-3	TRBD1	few	TGTGCCAGCAGCTCTCGGGACAGCGTAAGCACAGATACGCAGTATTTT	CASSSRDSVSTDTQYF
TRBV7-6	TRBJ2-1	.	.	TGTGCCAGCAGCCCAATGAACAATGAGCAGTTCTTC	CASSPMNNEQFF
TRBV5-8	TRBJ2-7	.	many	TGTGCCAGCAGCAGCATCGGGTACGAGCAGTACTTC	CASSSIGYEQYF
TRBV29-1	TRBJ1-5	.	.	TGCAGCCCCGGTCCTGCGGGTCAGCCCCAGCATTTT	CSPGPAGQPQHF
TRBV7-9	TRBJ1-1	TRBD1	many	TGTGCCAGCAGCTCGACCGGGACAGGGGGCACTGAAGCTTTCTTT	CASSSTGTGGTEAFF
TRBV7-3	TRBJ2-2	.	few	TGTGCCAGCAGTCAAAGTGGGGAGCTGTTTTTT	CASSQSGELFF
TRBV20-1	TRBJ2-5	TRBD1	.	TGCAGTGCTAGATCCCGGGACAGTCTTGCCGAGACCCAGTACTTC	CSARSRDSLAETQYF
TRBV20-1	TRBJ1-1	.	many	TGCAGTGCTAGAGATTCCACGTTCGCCGTGACAGTGAACACTGAAGCTTTCTTT	CSARDSTFAVTVNTEAFF
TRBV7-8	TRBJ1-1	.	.	TGTGCCAGCAGCTTGACAGGACTGGCTGAAGCTTTCTTT	CASSLTGLAEAFF
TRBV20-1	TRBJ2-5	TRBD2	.	TGCAGTGCTAGTCGACCGGGACTAGCGGGAGGTCGGGAGACCCAGTACTTC	CSASRPGLAGGRETQYF
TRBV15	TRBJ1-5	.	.	TGTGCCACCAGCAGAGAAGGGTATAATCAGCCCCAGCATTTT	CATSREGYNQPQHF
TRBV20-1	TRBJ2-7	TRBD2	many	TGCAGTGCTAGATCACCCCTTGCGGGAGGGCCCTCGAGGGAGCAGTACTTC	CSARSPLAGGPSREQYF
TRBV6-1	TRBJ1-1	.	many	TGTGCCAGCAGTGGTACCAGGGTCGAAGCTTTCTTT	CASSGTRVEAFF
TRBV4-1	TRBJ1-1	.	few	TGCGCCAGCAGCCGGGGCGTGGGGTTCCGGGCTTTCTTT	CASSRGVGFRAFF
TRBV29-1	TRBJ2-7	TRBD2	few	TGCAGCGTGAGTGGGACTAGCGGTTCCTACGAGCAGTACTTC	CSVSGTSGSYEQYF
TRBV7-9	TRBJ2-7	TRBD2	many	TGTGCCAGCAGTCCGACTAGCGGGAGATCCATACACGAGCAGTACTTC	CASSPTSGRSIHEQYF
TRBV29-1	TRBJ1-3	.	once	TGCAGCAGTGAAGGGCACAAAGGAAACACCATATATTTT	CSSEGHKGNTIYF